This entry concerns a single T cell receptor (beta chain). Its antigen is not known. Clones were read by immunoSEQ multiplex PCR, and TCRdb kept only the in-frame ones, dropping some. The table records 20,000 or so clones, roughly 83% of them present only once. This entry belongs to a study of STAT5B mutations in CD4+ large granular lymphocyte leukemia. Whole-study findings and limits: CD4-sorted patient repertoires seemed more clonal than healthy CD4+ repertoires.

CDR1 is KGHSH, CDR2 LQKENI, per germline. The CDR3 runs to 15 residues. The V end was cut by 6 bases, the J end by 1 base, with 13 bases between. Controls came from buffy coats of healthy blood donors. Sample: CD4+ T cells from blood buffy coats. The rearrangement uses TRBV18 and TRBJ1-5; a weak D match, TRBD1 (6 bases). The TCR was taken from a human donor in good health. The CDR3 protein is CASSTGQGSNQPQHF. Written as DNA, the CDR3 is TGTGCCAGCTCCACCGGCCAGGGGAGCAATCAGCCCCAGCATTTT.